Listed below are T cell receptor beta chains from one sample, sequenced in a study of OX40 agonist ivuxolimab in advanced cancers. TCRdb's copy holds only in-frame clones and misses some; the assay was immunoSEQ multiplex PCR. The sample contains fewer than 55,000 clones, approximately 83% of which appear only once. Material: CD4+ or CD8+ T cells sorted from blood, obtained in a trial of the OX40 agonist ivuxolimab. These receptors originate from an adult with an advanced solid tumor such as melanoma, head and neck, liver or kidney cancer. Each CDR3 is given with its conserved first and last residue. D genes are given only for firm matches. Part of the rows lack a size; the others show once, few, many or a class for expanded clones.

clone_size,j_call,d_call,v_call,cdr3_aa,cdr3_nt
.,TRBJ2-6,.,TRBV15,CATSREGEVNVLTF,TGTGCCACCAGCAGAGAAGGTGAGGTCAACGTCCTGACTTTC
.,TRBJ2-2,.,TRBV2,CASSRQGANTGELFF,TGTGCCAGCAGTAGGCAGGGAGCGAACACCGGGGAGCTGTTTTTT
few,TRBJ2-3,TRBD2,TRBV10-1,CASSEGTSGTTDTQYF,TGCGCCAGCAGTGAAGGGACTAGCGGCACCACAGATACGCAGTATTTT
.,TRBJ1-5,.,TRBV6-6,CASSYSNNQPQHF,TGTGCCAGCAGTTACTCGAATAATCAGCCCCAGCATTTT
.,TRBJ2-1,.,TRBV9,CASSVSRTESSYNEQFF,TGTGCCAGCAGCGTGAGTCGGACAGAATCATCATACAATGAGCAGTTCTTC
.,TRBJ2-3,TRBD2,TRBV7-9,CASSFSGGDTQYF,TGTGCCAGCAGCTTTTCGGGAGGAGATACGCAGTATTTT
medium-sized,TRBJ1-1,TRBD1,TRBV4-1,CASSRGQITEAFF,TGCGCCAGCAGCAGGGGGCAGATCACTGAAGCTTTCTTT
.,TRBJ2-5,.,TRBV18,CASSPRSQETQYF,TGTGCCAGCTCACCACGAAGCCAAGAGACCCAGTACTTC
.,TRBJ2-1,TRBD2,TRBV5-1,CASSPGLAGVGEQFF,TGCGCCAGCAGCCCCGGACTAGCGGGAGTTGGTGAGCAGTTCTTC
.,TRBJ2-7,.,TRBV7-2,CASSLQGLTYEQYF,TGTGCCAGCAGCTTACAGGGCCTCACCTACGAGCAGTACTTC
.,TRBJ1-3,.,TRBV29-1,CSVAGPNSGNTIYF,TGCAGCGTTGCCGGGCCAAACTCTGGAAACACCATATATTTT
.,TRBJ1-3,.,TRBV7-2,CASSSFAGGNTIYF,TGTGCCAGCAGCTCTTTCGCTGGGGGAAACACCATATATTTT
.,TRBJ2-1,.,TRBV30,CACSGTASYNEQFF,TGTGCCTGCTCCGGGACGGCGTCCTACAATGAGCAGTTCTTC
.,TRBJ1-1,TRBD1,TRBV28,CASSLSPGQGALNTEAFF,TGTGCCAGCAGTTTATCCCCCGGACAGGGGGCACTGAACACTGAAGCTTTCTTT
.,TRBJ2-3,.,TRBV5-1,CASSLGREDTQYF,TGCGCCAGCAGCTTGGGTAGAGAAGATACGCAGTATTTT
.,TRBJ2-3,.,TRBV7-9,CASSPESDTQYF,TGTGCCAGCAGCCCTGAATCAGATACGCAGTATTTT
once,TRBJ2-3,.,TRBV18,CASSPPRGAGDTQYF,TGTGCCAGCTCACCACCCCGGGGGGCTGGAGATACGCAGTATTTT
.,TRBJ2-3,.,TRBV7-2,CASSLILGEQYF,TGTGCCAGCAGCTTAATCCTAGGCGAGCAGTATTTT
.,TRBJ2-5,TRBD1,TRBV5-4,CASSRGQGEYF,TGTGCCAGCAGCCGTGGACAGGGCGAATACTTC
.,TRBJ2-2,.,TRBV7-2,CASSLTGELFF,TGTGCCAGCAGCCTCACCGGGGAGCTGTTTTTT
.,TRBJ1-1,.,TRBV27,CASSYRGAEAFF,TGTGCCAGCAGTTACCGGGGGGCTGAAGCTTTCTTT
.,TRBJ2-1,.,TRBV21-1,CASSRGGPKNEQFF,TGTGCCAGCAGCCGGGGAGGGCCGAAGAATGAGCAGTTCTTC
.,TRBJ1-6,.,TRBV19,CASSMSSASPLHF,TGTGCCAGTAGTATGTCCAGCGCTTCACCCCTCCACTTT
.,TRBJ2-1,TRBD1,TRBV2,CANSGTGGYNEQFF,TGTGCCAACTCCGGGACAGGGGGGTACAATGAGCAGTTCTTC
.,TRBJ1-1,.,TRBV11-1,CASSLVALPPAFF,TGTGCCAGCAGCTTAGTCGCCCTCCCGCCAGCTTTCTTT
.,TRBJ2-5,.,TRBV14,CASSEDSTLQETQYF,TGTGCCAGCAGCGAGGACAGCACCCTCCAAGAGACCCAGTACTTC
once,TRBJ2-2,.,TRBV7-3,CASSSTSGGELFF,TGTGCCAGCAGCTCCACCAGCGGGGGGGAGCTGTTTTTT
.,TRBJ2-2,TRBD1,TRBV10-2,CASRTGTGNTGELFF,TGCGCCAGTAGGACCGGGACAGGCAACACCGGGGAGCTGTTTTTT
.,TRBJ1-5,.,TRBV28,CASSGDLSGQPQHF,TGTGCCAGCAGTGGGGACTTAAGTGGTCAGCCCCAGCATTTT
few,TRBJ1-1,TRBD1,TRBV6-1,CASSGWDRGRGNTEAFF,TGTGCCAGCAGTGGATGGGACAGGGGGCGAGGGAACACTGAAGCTTTCTTT
.,TRBJ1-1,.,TRBV27,CASSLSSRIQAFF,TGTGCCAGCAGTTTATCGTCCCGGATTCAAGCTTTCTTT
.,TRBJ1-4,TRBD1,TRBV2,CASSEAVGRGHEKLFF,TGTGCCAGCAGTGAAGCGGTGGGGAGGGGGCATGAAAAACTGTTTTTT
.,TRBJ1-4,.,TRBV18,CASSPSQGGNEKLFF,TGTGCCAGCTCACCGTCACAGGGAGGCAATGAAAAACTGTTTTTT
.,TRBJ2-4,TRBD2,TRBV7-2,CASSSGGARAKNIQYF,TGTGCCAGCAGCTCCGGGGGGGCAAGAGCCAAAAACATTCAGTACTTC
.,TRBJ2-5,TRBD2,TRBV6-1,CASSEGLASGSGETQYF,TGTGCCAGCAGTGAAGGTTTGGCTAGCGGGAGTGGTGAGACCCAGTACTTC
.,TRBJ2-3,TRBD1,TRBV2,CASSDRQGRRTSSTDTQYF,TGTGCCAGCAGCGACCGACAGGGGAGGCGGACTTCTAGCACAGATACGCAGTATTTT
few,TRBJ2-1,.,TRBV7-3,CASSLAISSYNEQFF,TGTGCCAGCAGCTTAGCCATCAGCTCCTACAATGAGCAGTTCTTC
.,TRBJ1-2,TRBD1,TRBV10-3,CAISNYGTGGAGYTF,TGTGCCATCAGCAACTACGGGACAGGGGGCGCTGGCTACACCTTC
.,TRBJ2-3,TRBD2,TRBV15,CATSRDGGVTDTQYF,TGTGCCACCAGCAGAGATGGGGGGGTCACAGATACGCAGTATTTT
.,TRBJ2-7,.,TRBV4-2,CASSQATGQLSSYEQYF,TGTGCCAGCAGCCAGGCGACTGGACAGCTAAGCTCCTACGAGCAGTACTTC
.,TRBJ1-2,.,TRBV29-1,CSVEPGGWSYGYTF,TGCAGCGTTGAACCCGGGGGCTGGAGCTATGGCTACACCTTC
.,TRBJ2-3,TRBD2,TRBV9,CASSAAGTSEDTQYF,TGTGCCAGCAGCGCTGCCGGGACTAGCGAAGATACGCAGTATTTT
.,TRBJ1-3,.,TRBV9,CASSVEGGQGNTIYF,TGTGCCAGCAGCGTAGAAGGGGGGCAAGGAAACACCATATATTTT
.,TRBJ1-5,.,TRBV28,CASSFDVDQPQHF,TGTGCCAGCAGTTTCGACGTAGATCAGCCCCAGCATTTT
once,TRBJ2-7,TRBD2,TRBV5-5,CASSEASGRFVEQYF,TGTGCCAGCAGCGAAGCATCCGGGAGGTTCGTCGAGCAGTACTTC
.,TRBJ2-1,.,TRBV29-1,CSVRPDYNEQFF,TGCAGCGTCCGACCGGACTACAATGAGCAGTTCTTC
.,TRBJ1-1,.,TRBV4-2,CASSQVPFVQRLNTEAFF,TGTGCCAGCAGCCAAGTTCCCTTTGTGCAGAGATTGAACACTGAAGCTTTCTTT
.,TRBJ1-1,TRBD1,TRBV28,CASSGTARSTEAFF,TGTGCCAGCAGTGGGACAGCCCGGAGCACTGAAGCTTTCTTT
.,TRBJ1-1,.,TRBV7-9,CASSLVSGQAFF,TGTGCCAGCAGCTTAGTTTCAGGGCAAGCTTTCTTT
.,TRBJ2-2,TRBD1,TRBV19,CASSTGQTNTGELFF,TGTGCCAGTAGTACGGGACAGACCAACACCGGGGAGCTGTTTTTT
.,TRBJ2-3,TRBD2,TRBV4-3,CASSQDRTRRQYF,TGCGCCAGCAGCCAGGATCGGACTAGACGGCAGTATTTT
.,TRBJ1-1,.,TRBV19,CASRPLDVLSTEAFF,TGTGCCAGTAGGCCTTTGGATGTGTTGAGCACTGAAGCTTTCTTT
few,TRBJ1-2,.,TRBV18,CASSPSRLQGGGNGYTF,TGTGCCAGCTCACCATCTCGACTACAGGGAGGGGGAAATGGCTACACCTTC
few,TRBJ2-3,TRBD2,TRBV29-1,CSVEEGRADTQYF,TGCAGCGTTGAAGAGGGGAGGGCAGATACGCAGTATTTT
.,TRBJ1-4,.,TRBV30,CAWSVWQGKTNEKLFF,TGTGCCTGGAGTGTATGGCAGGGGAAAACTAATGAAAAACTGTTTTTT
once,TRBJ1-5,.,TRBV6-1,CASSEFGWGANQPQHF,TGTGCCAGCAGTGAATTCGGATGGGGGGCCAATCAGCCCCAGCATTTT
.,TRBJ2-1,.,TRBV6-4,CASSSGLGNEQFF,TGTGCCAGCAGTTCAGGTCTAGGCAATGAGCAGTTCTTC